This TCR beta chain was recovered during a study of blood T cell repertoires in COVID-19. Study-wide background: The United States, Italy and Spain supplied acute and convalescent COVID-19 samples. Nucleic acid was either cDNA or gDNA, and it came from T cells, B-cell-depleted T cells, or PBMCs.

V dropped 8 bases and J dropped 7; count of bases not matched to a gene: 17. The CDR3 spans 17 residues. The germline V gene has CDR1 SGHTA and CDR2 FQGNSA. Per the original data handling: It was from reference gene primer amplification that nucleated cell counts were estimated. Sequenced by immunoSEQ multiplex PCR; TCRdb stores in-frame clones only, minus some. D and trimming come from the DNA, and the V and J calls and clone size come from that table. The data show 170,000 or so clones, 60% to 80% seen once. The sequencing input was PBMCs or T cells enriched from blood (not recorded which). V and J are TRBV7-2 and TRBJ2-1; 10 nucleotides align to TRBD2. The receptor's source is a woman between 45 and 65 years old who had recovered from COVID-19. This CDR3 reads CASCKIGLAGVGNEQFF. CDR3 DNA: TGTGCCAGCTGCAAAATCGGCCTAGCGGGAGTAGGTAATGAGCAGTTCTTC. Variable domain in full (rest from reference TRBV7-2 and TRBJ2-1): GAGVSQSPSNKVTEKGKDVELRCDPISGHTALYWYRQSLGQGLEFLIYFQGNSAPDKSGLPSDRFSAERTGGSVSTLTIQRTQQEDSAVYLCASCKIGLAGVGNEQFFGPGTRLTVL.